The present T cell receptor beta chain was sequenced within a study of T cells in pancreatic ductal adenocarcinoma. General study points: Enrichment of CD45RO+ effector over naive T cells in tumors may bias clonality. Tumor samples had fewer productive templates and approximately 8.8-fold fewer unique clonotypes than blood.

In the case of this clone: What it binds is not known.

The CDR3 has 14 amino acids. Trimming shortened V by 4 bases and J by 2 bases, and 8 bases separated the two germline ends. Per the germline V gene, CDR1 is MNHEY and CDR2 is SMNVEV (reference sequence). No neoadjuvant therapy was given to the selected pancreatic ductal adenocarcinoma patients before their surgery. TCRdb's copy holds only in-frame clones and misses some; the assay was immunoSEQ multiplex PCR. The table has about 97,000 clones, about 95% seen once. J is TRBJ2-2 and V is TRBV27; D call uncertain. This TCR derives from a human donor with pancreatic ductal adenocarcinoma. Sequenced sample: PBMCs. The chain's CDR3 is CASSSVPNTGELFF. CDR3 in DNA: TGTGCCAGCAGTTCGGTGCCAAACACCGGGGAGCTGTTTTTT.